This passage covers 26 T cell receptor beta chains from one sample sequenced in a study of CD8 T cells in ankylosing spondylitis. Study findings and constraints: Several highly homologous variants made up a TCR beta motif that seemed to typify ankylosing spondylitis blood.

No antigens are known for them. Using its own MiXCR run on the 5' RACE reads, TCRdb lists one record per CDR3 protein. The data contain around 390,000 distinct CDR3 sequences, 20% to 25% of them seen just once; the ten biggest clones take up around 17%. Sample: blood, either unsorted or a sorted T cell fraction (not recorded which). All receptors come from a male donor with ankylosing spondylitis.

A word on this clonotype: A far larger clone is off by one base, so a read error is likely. This chain's CDR3 is CASSLGQITEAFF. CDR3 bases: TGCGCCAGCAGCTTGGGTCAGATCACTGAAGCTTTCTTT. V usage is TRBV5-1 and J usage is TRBJ1-1; no reliable D call. CDR1 is SGHRS, CDR2 YFSETQ, per germline. The CDR3 runs 13 residues. The V end was cut by 0 bases, the J end by 4 bases, with 7 bases between.

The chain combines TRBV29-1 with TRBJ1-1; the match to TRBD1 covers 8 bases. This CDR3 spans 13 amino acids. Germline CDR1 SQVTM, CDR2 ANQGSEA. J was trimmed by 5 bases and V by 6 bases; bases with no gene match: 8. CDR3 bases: TGCAGCGTCTCCCAGGGGGCGCGTACTGAAGCTTTCTTT. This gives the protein CSVSQGARTEAFF.

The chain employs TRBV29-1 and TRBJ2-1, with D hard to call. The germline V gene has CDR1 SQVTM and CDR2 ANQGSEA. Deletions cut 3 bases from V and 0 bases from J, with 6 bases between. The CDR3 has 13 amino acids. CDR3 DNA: TGCAGCGTTGACTTTAGCTCCTACAATGAGCAGTTCTTC. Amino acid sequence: CSVDFSSYNEQFF.

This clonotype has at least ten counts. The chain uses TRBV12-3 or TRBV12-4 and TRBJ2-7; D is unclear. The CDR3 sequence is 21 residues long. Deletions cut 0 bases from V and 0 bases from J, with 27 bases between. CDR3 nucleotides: TGTGCCAGCAGTTTAGCCTGGGCTGGGGATACCGTAGTCAGTATCTCCTACGAGCAGTACTTC. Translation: CASSLAWAGDTVVSISYEQYF.

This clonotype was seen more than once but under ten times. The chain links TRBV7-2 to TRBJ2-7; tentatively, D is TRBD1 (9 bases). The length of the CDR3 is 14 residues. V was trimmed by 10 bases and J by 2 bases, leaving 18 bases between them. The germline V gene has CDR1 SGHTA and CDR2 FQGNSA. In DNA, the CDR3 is TGTGCCACCTCGGGGGGGACAGGGCCCTACGAGCAGTACTTC. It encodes CATSGGTGPYEQYF.

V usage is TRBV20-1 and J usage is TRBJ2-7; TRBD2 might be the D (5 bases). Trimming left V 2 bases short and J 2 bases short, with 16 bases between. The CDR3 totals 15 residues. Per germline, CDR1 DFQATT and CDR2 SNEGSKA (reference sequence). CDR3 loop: CSARPWTGEPYEQYF. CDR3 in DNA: TGCAGTGCTAGACCTTGGACTGGAGAGCCCTACGAGCAGTACTTC.

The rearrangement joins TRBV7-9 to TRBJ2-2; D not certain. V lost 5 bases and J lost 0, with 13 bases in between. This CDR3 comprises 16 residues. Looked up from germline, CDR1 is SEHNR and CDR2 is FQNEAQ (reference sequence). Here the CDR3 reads CASSPDRNANTGELFF. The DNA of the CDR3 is TGTGCCAGCAGCCCCGACCGTAACGCGAACACCGGGGAGCTGTTTTTT.

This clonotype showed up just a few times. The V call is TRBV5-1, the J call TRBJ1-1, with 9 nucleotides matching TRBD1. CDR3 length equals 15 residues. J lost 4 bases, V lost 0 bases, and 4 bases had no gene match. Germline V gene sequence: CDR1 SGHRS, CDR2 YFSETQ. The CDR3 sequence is CASSLGGQGSTEAFF. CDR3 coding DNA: TGCGCCAGCAGCTTGGGGGGACAGGGATCCACTGAAGCTTTCTTT.

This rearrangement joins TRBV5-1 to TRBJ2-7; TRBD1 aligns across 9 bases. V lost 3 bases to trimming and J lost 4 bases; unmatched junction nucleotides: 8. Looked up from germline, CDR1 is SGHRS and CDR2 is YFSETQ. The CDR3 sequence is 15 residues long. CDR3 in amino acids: CASSSQPGQGYEQYF. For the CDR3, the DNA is TGCGCCAGCAGCTCCCAACCGGGACAGGGTTACGAGCAGTACTTC.

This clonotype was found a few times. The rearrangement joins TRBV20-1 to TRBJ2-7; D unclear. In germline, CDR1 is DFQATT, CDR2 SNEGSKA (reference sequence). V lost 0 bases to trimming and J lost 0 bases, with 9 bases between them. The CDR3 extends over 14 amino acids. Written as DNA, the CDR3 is TGCAGTGCTAGAGATTCGGGCAGCTCCTACGAGCAGTACTTC. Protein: CSARDSGSSYEQYF.

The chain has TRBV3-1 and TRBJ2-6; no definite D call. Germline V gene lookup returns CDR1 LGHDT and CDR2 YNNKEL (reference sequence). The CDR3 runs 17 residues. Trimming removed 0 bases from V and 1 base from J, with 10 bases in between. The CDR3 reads CASSQDLGSSGANVLTF. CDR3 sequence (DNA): TGTGCCAGCAGCCAAGATCTAGGGTCGTCTGGGGCCAACGTCCTGACTTTC.

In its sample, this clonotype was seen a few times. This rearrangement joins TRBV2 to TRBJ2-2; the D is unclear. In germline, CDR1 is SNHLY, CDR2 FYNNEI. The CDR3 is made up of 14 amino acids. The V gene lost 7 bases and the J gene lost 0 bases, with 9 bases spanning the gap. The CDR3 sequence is CASITSPNTGELFF. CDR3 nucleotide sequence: TGTGCCAGCATTACCTCACCGAACACCGGGGAGCTGTTTTTT.

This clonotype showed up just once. CDR3 nucleotides: TGCGCCAGCAGCTCGCAGGGATCTAATGAAAAACTGTTTTTT. Encoded protein: CASSSQGSNEKLFF. V gene TRBV5-1 combines with J gene TRBJ1-4, with D tentatively TRBD1 (5 bases). There are 14 residues in the CDR3. The ends were cut back, 3 bases at V and 3 bases at J, with 9 bases in the middle. From germline, CDR1 is SGHRS and CDR2 YFSETQ.

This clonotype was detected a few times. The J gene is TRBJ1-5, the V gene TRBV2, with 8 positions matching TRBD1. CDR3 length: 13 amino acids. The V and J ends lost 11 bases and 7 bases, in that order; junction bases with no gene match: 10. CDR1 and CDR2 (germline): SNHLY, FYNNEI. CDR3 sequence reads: CAGGTGEWQPQHF. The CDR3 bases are TGTGCCGGTGGGACAGGCGAATGGCAGCCCCAGCATTTT.

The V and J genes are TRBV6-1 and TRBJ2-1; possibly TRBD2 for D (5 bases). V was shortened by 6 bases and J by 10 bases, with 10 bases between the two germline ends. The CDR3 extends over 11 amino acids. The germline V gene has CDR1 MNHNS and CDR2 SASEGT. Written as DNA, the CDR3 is TGTGCCAGCAGAGGAGGTCGGGAGCAGTTCTTC. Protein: CASRGGREQFF.

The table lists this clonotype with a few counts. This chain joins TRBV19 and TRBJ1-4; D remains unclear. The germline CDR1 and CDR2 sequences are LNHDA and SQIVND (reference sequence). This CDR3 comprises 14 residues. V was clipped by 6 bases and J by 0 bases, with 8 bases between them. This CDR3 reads CASRRSATNEKLFF. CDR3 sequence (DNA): TGTGCCAGTAGAAGGTCAGCAACTAATGAAAAACTGTTTTTT.

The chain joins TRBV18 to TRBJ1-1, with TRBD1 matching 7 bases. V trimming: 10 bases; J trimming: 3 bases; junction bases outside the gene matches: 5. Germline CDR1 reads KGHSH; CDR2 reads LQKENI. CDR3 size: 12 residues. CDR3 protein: CATNRGDTEAFF. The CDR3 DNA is TGTGCCACCAACAGGGGAGACACTGAAGCTTTCTTT.

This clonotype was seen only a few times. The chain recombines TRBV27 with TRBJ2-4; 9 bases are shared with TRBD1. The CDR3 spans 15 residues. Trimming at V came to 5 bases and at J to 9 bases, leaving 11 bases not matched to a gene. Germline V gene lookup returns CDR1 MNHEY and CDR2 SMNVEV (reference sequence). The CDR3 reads CASSPTSGTGSIQYF. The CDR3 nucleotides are TGTGCCAGCAGTCCCACCTCCGGGACAGGGTCCATTCAGTACTTC.

CDR3 DNA sequence: TGTGCCAGCAGCTTGGGAGGTCCCGGGGCCCTAGATGAGCAGTTCTTC. Translation gives CASSLGGPGALDEQFF. The gene calls are TRBV5-6 and TRBJ2-1, with D possibly called TRBD1 or TRBD2 (5 bases each). Germline V CDR1 and CDR2: SGHDT, YYEEEE. This CDR3 spans 16 amino acids. Trimming cost V 0 bases and J 8 bases, with 18 bases left between them.

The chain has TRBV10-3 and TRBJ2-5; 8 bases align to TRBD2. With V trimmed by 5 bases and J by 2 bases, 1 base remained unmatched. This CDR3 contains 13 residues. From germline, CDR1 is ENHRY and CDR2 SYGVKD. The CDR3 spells CAISTSGQETQYF. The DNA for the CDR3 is TGTGCCATCAGTACTAGCGGACAAGAGACCCAGTACTTC.

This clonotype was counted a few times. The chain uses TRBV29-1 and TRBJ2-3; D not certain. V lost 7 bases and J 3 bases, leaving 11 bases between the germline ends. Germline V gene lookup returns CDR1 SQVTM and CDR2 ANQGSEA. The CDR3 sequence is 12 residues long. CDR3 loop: CSAKAVTDTQYF. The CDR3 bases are TGCAGCGCCAAAGCAGTGACAGATACGCAGTATTTT.

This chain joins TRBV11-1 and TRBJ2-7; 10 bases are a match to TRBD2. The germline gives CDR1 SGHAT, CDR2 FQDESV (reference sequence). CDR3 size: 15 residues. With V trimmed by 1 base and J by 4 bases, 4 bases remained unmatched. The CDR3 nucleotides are TGTGCCAGCAGCTTAGAGGCTAGCGGGAGTTACGAGCAGTACTTC. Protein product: CASSLEASGSYEQYF.

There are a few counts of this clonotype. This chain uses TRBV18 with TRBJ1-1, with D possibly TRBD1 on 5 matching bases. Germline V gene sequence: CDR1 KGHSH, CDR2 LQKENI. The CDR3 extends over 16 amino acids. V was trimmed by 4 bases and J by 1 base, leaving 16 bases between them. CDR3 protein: CASSLEGAAKNTEAFF. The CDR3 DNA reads TGTGCCAGCTCACTGGAAGGGGCAGCGAAGAACACTGAAGCTTTCTTT.

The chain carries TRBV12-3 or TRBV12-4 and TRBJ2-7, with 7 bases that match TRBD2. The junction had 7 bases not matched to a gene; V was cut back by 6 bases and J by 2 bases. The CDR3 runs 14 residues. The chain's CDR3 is CASSTSGTTYEQYF. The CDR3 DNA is TGTGCCAGCAGCACATCCGGGACTACCTACGAGCAGTACTTC.

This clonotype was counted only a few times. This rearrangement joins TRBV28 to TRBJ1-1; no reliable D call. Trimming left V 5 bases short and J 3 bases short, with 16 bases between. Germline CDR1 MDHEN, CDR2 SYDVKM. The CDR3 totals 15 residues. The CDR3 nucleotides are TGTGCCAGCAGTCGTTCAGGCAGACCCGACACTGAAGCTTTCTTT. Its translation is CASSRSGRPDTEAFF.

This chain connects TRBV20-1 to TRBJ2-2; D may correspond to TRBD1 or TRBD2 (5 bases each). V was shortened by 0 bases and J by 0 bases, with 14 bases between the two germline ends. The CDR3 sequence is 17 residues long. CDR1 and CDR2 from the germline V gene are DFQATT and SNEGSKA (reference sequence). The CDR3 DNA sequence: TGCAGTGCTAGAGATTGGGGTGAGGGGTCGAACACCGGGGAGCTGTTTTTT. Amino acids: CSARDWGEGSNTGELFF.